These T cell receptor beta chains were read from a single sample in a study of PD-L1 blockade in urothelial cancer. TCRdb keeps only in-frame clones here, not all; method: immunoSEQ multiplex PCR. The data hold about 80,000 clones, with about 82% observed a single time. The starting material was PBMCs, obtained around atezolizumab (anti-PD-L1) treatment. The receptors stem from a man aged 35 to 55 with urothelial cancer. Both conserved end residues are part of each CDR3. Each record gives: D gene, V gene, J gene, clone size, CDR3 protein, CDR3 DNA. The D gene is left open where the match is weak. Not every row has a clone size; where given, it reads once, few, many or a size class.

NA	TRBV4-3	TRBJ2-7	NA	CASSQERLDEQYF	TGCGCCAGCAGCCAAGAGAGGTTAGACGAGCAGTACTTC
NA	TRBV29-1	TRBJ2-1	NA	CSVERDWPPNEQFF	TGCAGCGTTGAAAGGGACTGGCCCCCAAATGAGCAGTTCTTC
NA	TRBV7-2	TRBJ1-2	NA	CASSLDPTSSYGYTF	TGTGCCAGCAGCTTAGACCCTACTTCGAGCTATGGCTACACCTTC
TRBD2	TRBV5-3	TRBJ2-5	NA	CARAPVPFSGRYQETQYF	TGTGCCAGAGCCCCCGTCCCGTTTAGCGGGAGGTACCAAGAGACCCAGTACTTC
TRBD1	TRBV2	TRBJ1-2	NA	CASRPRTGPKMVYGYTF	TGTGCCAGCAGACCGAGGACAGGGCCCAAGATGGTCTATGGCTACACCTTC
NA	TRBV27	TRBJ1-3	once	CASRSGAGNTIYF	TGTGCCAGCAGGTCTGGAGCTGGAAACACCATATATTTT
TRBD1	TRBV28	TRBJ2-2	NA	CASTSGGPRLTGELFF	TGTGCCAGCACCTCAGGGGGCCCTCGCCTCACCGGGGAGCTGTTTTTT
NA	TRBV5-4	TRBJ1-1	NA	CASSLGQQAWNTEAFF	TGTGCCAGCAGCTTGGGACAGCAGGCGTGGAACACTGAAGCTTTCTTT
NA	TRBV7-2	TRBJ1-4	NA	CASSLLGEGEKLFF	TGTGCCAGCAGCTTATTGGGGGAGGGGGAAAAACTGTTTTTT
NA	TRBV28	TRBJ1-1	few	CASSSHQGSGNTEAFF	TGTGCCAGCAGTTCCCACCAGGGATCCGGGAACACTGAAGCTTTCTTT
NA	TRBV15	TRBJ2-5	once	CATSRGGGLETQYF	TGTGCCACCAGCAGAGGGGGGGGGCTAGAGACCCAGTACTTC
TRBD2	TRBV27	TRBJ2-3	NA	CASSLILAVGDTQYF	TGTGCCAGCAGTTTAATCCTAGCGGTTGGAGATACGCAGTATTTT
NA	TRBV10-3	TRBJ1-2	NA	CAIAGGPGMEGYTF	TGTGCCATCGCGGGGGGTCCGGGGATGGAGGGCTACACCTTC
NA	TRBV29-1	TRBJ2-1	NA	CSTSGGPVEQFF	TGCAGCACCTCAGGAGGGCCTGTTGAGCAGTTCTTC
NA	TRBV15	TRBJ2-7	NA	CATSAGTSIYEQYF	TGTGCCACCAGCGCAGGGACAAGCATCTACGAGCAGTACTTC
TRBD2	TRBV11-2	TRBJ2-6	NA	CASSLASRGGYSGANVLTF	TGTGCCAGCAGCTTAGCCTCCCGGGGGGGTTACTCTGGGGCCAACGTCCTGACTTTC
NA	TRBV6-5	TRBJ1-2	NA	CASSYTGNYGYTF	TGTGCCAGCAGTTACACAGGGAACTATGGCTACACCTTC
TRBD2	TRBV7-3	TRBJ2-3	NA	CASSRGDVDTQYF	TGTGCCAGCAGCCGGGGGGACGTAGATACGCAGTATTTT
NA	TRBV4-2	TRBJ1-1	NA	CASSSQNTEAFF	TGTGCCAGCAGCTCCCAAAACACTGAAGCTTTCTTT
TRBD1	TRBV28	TRBJ1-5	NA	CASSLRDRVGQPQHF	TGTGCCAGCAGTCTCCGGGACAGGGTGGGCCAGCCCCAGCATTTT
NA	TRBV15	TRBJ2-2	once	CATSREQLNTGELFF	TGTGCCACCAGCAGAGAACAGCTTAACACCGGGGAGCTGTTTTTT
TRBD2	TRBV11-2	TRBJ2-3	few	CASSSIAGGTQYF	TGTGCCAGCAGCTCTATAGCGGGAGGAACGCAGTATTTT
NA	TRBV19	TRBJ1-4	NA	CASSTVETGRMKRLFF	TGTGCCAGTAGTACTGTGGAAACAGGTCGCATGAAAAGACTGTTTTTT
NA	TRBV18	TRBJ2-2	NA	CASSPLSPNPQTATGELFF	TGTGCCAGCTCACCATTGAGCCCCAATCCTCAGACAGCAACCGGGGAGCTGTTTTTT
TRBD2	TRBV11-2	TRBJ2-1	NA	CASSPGLATSDEQFF	TGTGCCAGCAGCCCGGGACTAGCGACCTCAGATGAGCAGTTCTTC
TRBD1	TRBV5-5	TRBJ2-7	NA	CASSLGGQGAREQYF	TGTGCCAGCAGCTTGGGGGGCCAGGGGGCTCGCGAGCAGTACTTC
TRBD2	TRBV13	TRBJ2-5	NA	CASSATSGKVETQYF	TGTGCCAGCAGCGCGACTAGCGGGAAGGTAGAGACCCAGTACTTC
TRBD2	TRBV6-5	TRBJ2-7	NA	CASSYVAGAGYEQYF	TGTGCCAGCAGTTACGTAGCGGGAGCCGGCTACGAGCAGTACTTC
TRBD2	TRBV25-1	TRBJ2-7	few	CASSLTGTSSYEQYF	TGTGCCAGCAGCCTAACCGGGACTAGCTCCTACGAGCAGTACTTC
TRBD1	TRBV18	TRBJ2-5	NA	CASSPETGGEETQYF	TGTGCCAGCTCACCAGAGACAGGGGGCGAGGAGACCCAGTACTTC
TRBD1	TRBV19	TRBJ2-6	NA	CASSIRGTDSSGANVLTF	TGTGCCAGTAGTATAAGGGGGACAGACTCCTCTGGGGCCAACGTCCTGACTTTC
TRBD2	TRBV4-1	TRBJ2-3	NA	CASRHRRSGREGTDTQYF	TGCGCCAGCAGACACCGGAGGAGCGGGAGGGAAGGGACAGATACGCAGTATTTT
NA	TRBV10-1	TRBJ1-5	NA	CASSESTSGESQPQHF	TGCGCCAGCAGTGAGTCGACATCAGGGGAGAGCCAGCCCCAGCATTTT
NA	TRBV27	TRBJ1-5	NA	CASSSPSREQPQHF	TGTGCCAGCAGTTCGCCCTCGAGGGAACAGCCCCAGCATTTT
TRBD2	TRBV4-2	TRBJ2-1	NA	CASSLLAGGHAGNEQFF	TGTGCCAGCAGCCTACTAGCGGGAGGTCACGCCGGGAATGAGCAGTTCTTC
NA	TRBV10-3	TRBJ2-7	NA	CAISQGGRRTYEQYF	TGTGCCATCAGTCAAGGGGGTCGTAGGACCTACGAGCAGTACTTC
NA	TRBV7-8	TRBJ2-3	once	CASSGRGVFREWDTDTQYF	TGTGCCAGCAGCGGGAGGGGGGTCTTCCGGGAGTGGGACACAGATACGCAGTATTTT
NA	TRBV7-2	TRBJ2-1	NA	CASSLLRNNEQFF	TGTGCCAGCAGCTTATTGAGAAACAATGAGCAGTTCTTC
NA	TRBV9	TRBJ2-7	once	CASSVDSGGSEQYF	TGTGCCAGCAGCGTCGACTCTGGGGGGTCAGAGCAGTACTTC
TRBD1	TRBV28	TRBJ2-7	NA	CASTPGTGRDEQYF	TGTGCCAGCACCCCGGGGACAGGGCGCGACGAGCAGTACTTC
TRBD1	TRBV6-5	TRBJ2-3	NA	CASSYSGQGWDTQYF	TGTGCCAGCAGTTACTCCGGACAGGGATGGGATACGCAGTATTTT
NA	TRBV21-1	TRBJ2-7	NA	CASSKTGAYEQYF	TGTGCCAGCAGCAAGACAGGGGCCTACGAGCAGTACTTC
NA	TRBV29-1	TRBJ2-7	NA	CSVEEGARTEQYF	TGCAGCGTTGAAGAGGGGGCGCGAACCGAGCAGTACTTC
NA	TRBV23-1	TRBJ1-2	few	CASSQPRTYGYTF	TGCGCCAGCAGTCAACCTAGAACTTATGGCTACACCTTC